This paragraph covers one T cell receptor beta chain sequence. As yet, its antigen is unknown. This specimen belongs to a study of siplizumab effects on memory and regulatory T cells. The CDR3 spans 16 residues. Germline values: CDR1 MDHEN, CDR2 SYDVKM. Trimming at V came to 6 bases and at J to 0 bases, leaving 7 bases not matched to a gene. The study, taken as a whole, reports: Just a small share of alloreactive clones was traced back to unstimulated subsets.

Sequenced by immunoSEQ multiplex PCR; TCRdb stores in-frame clones only, minus some. The table shows 100,000 or so clones, with about 93% occurring only once. This sequence joins TRBV28 and TRBJ2-1; TRBD2 matches at 8 bases. This clonotype was obtained from a human donor in good health. Sequencing was performed on non-Treg CD4+ T cells sorted from blood. The CDR3 region is CASSISGTYSYNEQFF. The CDR3 nucleotides read TGTGCCAGCAGCATTAGCGGGACCTACTCCTACAATGAGCAGTTCTTC. The entire variable domain, with the rest obtained from reference TRBV28 and TRBJ2-1, is as follows: DVKVTQSSRYLVKRTGEKVFLECVQDMDHENMFWYRQDPGLGLRLIYFSYDVKMKEKGDIPEGYSVSREKKERFSLILESASTNQTSMYLCASSISGTYSYNEQFFGPGTRLTVL.